A selection of T cell receptor beta chains follows, all from one sample in a study of cytomegalovirus exposure and HLA in healthy donors. The data were produced by immunoSEQ multiplex PCR, yet TCRdb's version contains in-frame clones alone and is incomplete. The top ten hold over 0.7% of the sample, which has fewer than 350,000 clones, around 87% seen once. The material sequenced was PBMCs. These TCRs come from a woman between 18 and 29 years old in good health and CMV-seronegative. CDR3s include the opening cysteine and the closing phenylalanine or tryptophan. The D gene is left open where the match is weak. A clone size is listed for some rows: how often the clone was seen (once, few, many), or a class if it is expanded.

len: 14; abundance: -; j_gene: TRBJ2-4; v_gene: TRBV19; d_gene: -; CDR3aa: CASRAAGGKNIQYF; CDR3nt: TGTGCCAGTAGAGCGGCGGGCGGTAAAAACATTCAGTACTTC
len: 15; abundance: -; j_gene: TRBJ2-5; v_gene: TRBV28; d_gene: -; CDR3aa: CASSFFSGGQETQYF; CDR3nt: TGTGCCAGCAGTTTTTTTAGCGGAGGCCAAGAGACCCAGTACTTC
len: 15; abundance: once; j_gene: TRBJ2-7; v_gene: TRBV27; d_gene: -; CDR3aa: CASSFRGRGYYEQYF; CDR3nt: TGTGCCAGCAGTTTTAGGGGACGGGGGTACTACGAGCAGTACTTC
len: 14; abundance: -; j_gene: TRBJ1-2; v_gene: TRBV6-1; d_gene: TRBD1; CDR3aa: CASSDIQGNYGYTF; CDR3nt: TGTGCCAGCAGTGATATACAGGGGAACTATGGCTACACCTTC
len: 15; abundance: once; j_gene: TRBJ2-7; v_gene: TRBV10-3; d_gene: TRBD1; CDR3aa: CAISGGQGTGYEQYF; CDR3nt: TGTGCCATCAGTGGGGGACAGGGTACAGGGTACGAGCAGTACTTC
len: 16; abundance: -; j_gene: TRBJ2-3; v_gene: TRBV5-1; d_gene: TRBD2; CDR3aa: CASSLVAGGAADTQYF; CDR3nt: TGCGCCAGCAGCTTGGTCGCGGGAGGCGCAGCAGATACGCAGTATTTT
len: 15; abundance: -; j_gene: TRBJ2-1; v_gene: TRBV5-1; d_gene: TRBD2; CDR3aa: CASKLAGGFTDEQFF; CDR3nt: TGCGCCAGCAAACTAGCGGGAGGATTTACGGATGAGCAGTTCTTC
len: 14; abundance: -; j_gene: TRBJ2-7; v_gene: TRBV4-3; d_gene: TRBD2; CDR3aa: CASSQASGTGEQYF; CDR3nt: TGCGCCAGCAGCCAAGCTAGCGGGACGGGCGAGCAGTACTTC
len: 14; abundance: -; j_gene: TRBJ2-3; v_gene: TRBV19; d_gene: -; CDR3aa: CASRQEGRRDTQYF; CDR3nt: TGTGCCAGTAGACAGGAAGGTCGTAGGGATACGCAGTATTTT
len: 16; abundance: -; j_gene: TRBJ2-1; v_gene: TRBV6-1; d_gene: TRBD2; CDR3aa: CASSEAASGSYNEQFF; CDR3nt: TGTGCCAGCAGTGAAGCGGCTAGCGGCTCCTACAATGAGCAGTTCTTC
len: 16; abundance: -; j_gene: TRBJ1-4; v_gene: TRBV4-2; d_gene: TRBD1; CDR3aa: CASSLEGTANNEKLFF; CDR3nt: TGTGCCAGCAGTCTCGAGGGGACAGCAAACAATGAAAAACTGTTTTTT
len: 13; abundance: -; j_gene: TRBJ1-2; v_gene: TRBV28; d_gene: -; CDR3aa: CASNPAGNYGYTF; CDR3nt: TGTGCCAGCAACCCCGCGGGGAACTATGGCTACACCTTC
len: 12; abundance: -; j_gene: TRBJ2-3; v_gene: TRBV9; d_gene: -; CDR3aa: CASSVGADTQYF; CDR3nt: TGTGCCAGCAGCGTAGGCGCAGATACGCAGTATTTT
len: 15; abundance: -; j_gene: TRBJ1-5; v_gene: TRBV7-2; d_gene: -; CDR3aa: CASSLSGSSNQPQHF; CDR3nt: TGTGCCAGCAGCTTATCAGGGTCTAGCAATCAGCCCCAGCATTTT
len: 13; abundance: -; j_gene: TRBJ2-1; v_gene: TRBV6-5; d_gene: TRBD2; CDR3aa: CASSSASGRGQFF; CDR3nt: TGTGCCAGCAGTTCGGCTAGCGGGAGGGGGCAGTTCTTC
len: 13; abundance: -; j_gene: TRBJ2-1; v_gene: TRBV5-6; d_gene: TRBD1; CDR3aa: CASSLGQGDEQFF; CDR3nt: TGTGCCAGCAGCTTGGGACAGGGGGATGAGCAGTTCTTC
len: 18; abundance: -; j_gene: TRBJ2-3; v_gene: TRBV15; d_gene: TRBD1; CDR3aa: CATSRDFVGRGPTDTQYF; CDR3nt: TGTGCCACCAGCAGAGATTTCGTCGGCAGGGGGCCCACAGATACGCAGTATTTT
len: 16; abundance: -; j_gene: TRBJ1-1; v_gene: TRBV6-1; d_gene: TRBD1; CDR3aa: CASSARQGFLNTEAFF; CDR3nt: TGTGCCAGCAGTGCCCGACAGGGCTTTCTGAACACTGAAGCTTTCTTT
len: 13; abundance: -; j_gene: TRBJ2-7; v_gene: TRBV28; d_gene: -; CDR3aa: CASSLGQLYEQYF; CDR3nt: TGTGCCAGCAGTCTCGGACAGCTCTACGAGCAGTACTTC
len: 15; abundance: -; j_gene: TRBJ1-5; v_gene: TRBV9; d_gene: TRBD1; CDR3aa: CASSVEGQLNQPQHF; CDR3nt: TGTGCCAGCAGCGTAGAGGGACAGCTTAATCAGCCCCAGCATTTT
len: 15; abundance: -; j_gene: TRBJ1-1; v_gene: TRBV5-6; d_gene: -; CDR3aa: CASSGRGQGNTEAFF; CDR3nt: TGTGCCAGCAGCGGGCGGGGCCAGGGCAACACTGAAGCTTTCTTT
len: 17; abundance: -; j_gene: TRBJ1-2; v_gene: TRBV27; d_gene: TRBD1; CDR3aa: CASSLKGQGLINYGYTF; CDR3nt: TGTGCCAGCAGTTTAAAGGGACAGGGGCTTATTAACTATGGCTACACCTTC
len: 17; abundance: -; j_gene: TRBJ2-3; v_gene: TRBV19; d_gene: TRBD2; CDR3aa: CASSPKGLAGVGDTQYF; CDR3nt: TGTGCCAGTAGTCCGAAGGGACTAGCGGGAGTAGGGGATACGCAGTATTTT
len: 13; abundance: once; j_gene: TRBJ1-1; v_gene: TRBV30; d_gene: -; CDR3aa: CAWSVQRDTEAFF; CDR3nt: TGTGCCTGGAGTGTACAGAGGGACACTGAAGCTTTCTTT
len: 13; abundance: -; j_gene: TRBJ2-1; v_gene: TRBV25-1; d_gene: -; CDR3aa: CASSVGTANEQFF; CDR3nt: TGTGCCAGCAGTGTGGGGACTGCCAATGAGCAGTTCTTC
len: 13; abundance: once; j_gene: TRBJ1-1; v_gene: TRBV9; d_gene: -; CDR3aa: CASSRELNTEAFF; CDR3nt: TGTGCCAGCAGTCGTGAGTTGAACACTGAAGCTTTCTTT
len: 12; abundance: -; j_gene: TRBJ2-1; v_gene: TRBV25-1; d_gene: -; CDR3aa: CASSVGDHEQFF; CDR3nt: TGTGCCAGCAGTGTCGGGGATCATGAGCAGTTCTTC
len: 14; abundance: -; j_gene: TRBJ1-1; v_gene: TRBV27; d_gene: TRBD1; CDR3aa: CASKKQGRNTEAFF; CDR3nt: TGTGCCAGCAAAAAACAGGGGAGGAACACTGAAGCTTTCTTT
len: 15; abundance: -; j_gene: TRBJ2-3; v_gene: TRBV7-2; d_gene: TRBD1; CDR3aa: CASSRGGQGMDTQYF; CDR3nt: TGTGCCAGCAGCCGGGGGGGACAGGGGATGGATACGCAGTATTTT
len: 16; abundance: -; j_gene: TRBJ1-4; v_gene: TRBV6-1; d_gene: -; CDR3aa: CASSVKRSTTNEKLFF; CDR3nt: TGTGCCAGCAGTGTCAAGAGATCCACAACTAATGAAAAACTGTTTTTT
len: 15; abundance: few; j_gene: TRBJ2-7; v_gene: TRBV19; d_gene: TRBD2; CDR3aa: CASSTRTRAGYEQYF; CDR3nt: TGTGCCAGTAGTACGAGGACTAGAGCTGGCTACGAGCAGTACTTC
len: 11; abundance: -; j_gene: TRBJ2-5; v_gene: TRBV20-1; d_gene: -; CDR3aa: CSARVQETQYF; CDR3nt: TGCAGTGCTCGGGTCCAAGAGACCCAGTACTTC
len: 16; abundance: -; j_gene: TRBJ2-1; v_gene: TRBV29-1; d_gene: TRBD2; CDR3aa: CSVESGRSAPYNEQFF; CDR3nt: TGCAGCGTTGAAAGCGGGAGGTCAGCGCCTTACAATGAGCAGTTCTTC
len: 13; abundance: -; j_gene: TRBJ1-4; v_gene: TRBV29-1; d_gene: -; CDR3aa: CSVAGQANEKLFF; CDR3nt: TGCAGCGTTGCAGGGCAAGCTAATGAAAAACTGTTTTTT
len: 14; abundance: -; j_gene: TRBJ1-1; v_gene: TRBV5-4; d_gene: TRBD1; CDR3aa: CASSLGQRETEAFF; CDR3nt: TGTGCCAGCAGCCTGGGACAGCGCGAAACTGAAGCTTTCTTT
len: 14; abundance: once; j_gene: TRBJ1-4; v_gene: TRBV2; d_gene: -; CDR3aa: CASRAMGSNEKLFF; CDR3nt: TGTGCCAGCAGGGCTATGGGGAGTAATGAAAAACTGTTTTTT
len: 14; abundance: -; j_gene: TRBJ2-3; v_gene: TRBV15; d_gene: -; CDR3aa: CATSRDATADTQYF; CDR3nt: TGTGCCACCAGCAGAGACGCCACGGCAGATACGCAGTATTTT
len: 15; abundance: once; j_gene: TRBJ2-2; v_gene: TRBV11-2; d_gene: TRBD2; CDR3aa: CASSPLRGRAGELFF; CDR3nt: TGTGCCAGCAGCCCCCTCAGAGGGAGGGCCGGGGAGCTGTTTTTT
len: 18; abundance: once; j_gene: TRBJ2-1; v_gene: TRBV7-9; d_gene: -; CDR3aa: CASSLPPRGLPRGNEQFF; CDR3nt: TGTGCCAGCAGCCTACCTCCTCGCGGGCTACCGAGGGGGAATGAGCAGTTCTTC
len: 13; abundance: -; j_gene: TRBJ1-2; v_gene: TRBV7-9; d_gene: -; CDR3aa: CASSRGSGYGYTF; CDR3nt: TGTGCCAGCAGTCGGGGGTCCGGCTATGGCTACACCTTC